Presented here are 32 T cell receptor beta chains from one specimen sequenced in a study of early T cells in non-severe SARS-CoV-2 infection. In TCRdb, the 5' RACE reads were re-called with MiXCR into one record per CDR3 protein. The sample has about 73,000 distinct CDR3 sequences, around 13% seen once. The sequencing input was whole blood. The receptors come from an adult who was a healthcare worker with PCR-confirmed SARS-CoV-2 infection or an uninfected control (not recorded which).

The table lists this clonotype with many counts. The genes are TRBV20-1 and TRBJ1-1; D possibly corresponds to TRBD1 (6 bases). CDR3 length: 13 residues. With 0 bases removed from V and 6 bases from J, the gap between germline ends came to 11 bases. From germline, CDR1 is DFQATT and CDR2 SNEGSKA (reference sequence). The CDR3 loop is CSARDPGESEAFF. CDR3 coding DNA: TGCAGTGCTAGAGATCCAGGGGAGTCTGAAGCTTTCTTT.

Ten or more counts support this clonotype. The CDR3 region is CSVSTGDTEAFF. DNA for the CDR3: TGCAGCGTTTCGACAGGGGACACTGAAGCTTTCTTT. The chain uses TRBV29-1 and TRBJ1-1, with 8 bases fitting TRBD1. V lost 5 bases, J lost 3 bases, and 2 bases stayed unmatched. The CDR3 totals 12 residues. The germline CDR1 and CDR2 sequences are SQVTM and ANQGSEA.

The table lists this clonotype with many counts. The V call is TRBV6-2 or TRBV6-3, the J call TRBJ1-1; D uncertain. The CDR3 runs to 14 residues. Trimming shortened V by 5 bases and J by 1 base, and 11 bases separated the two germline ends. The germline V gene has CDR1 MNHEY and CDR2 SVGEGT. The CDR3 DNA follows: TGTGCCAGCAGTCGGGATTTACCGAACACTGAAGCTTTCTTT. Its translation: CASSRDLPNTEAFF.

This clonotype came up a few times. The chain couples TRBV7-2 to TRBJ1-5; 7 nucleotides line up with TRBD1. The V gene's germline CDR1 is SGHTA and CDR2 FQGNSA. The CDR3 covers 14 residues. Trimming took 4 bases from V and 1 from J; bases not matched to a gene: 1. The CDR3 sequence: CASSWDSSNQPQHF. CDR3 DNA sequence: TGTGCCAGCAGCTGGGACAGCAGCAATCAGCCCCAGCATTTT.

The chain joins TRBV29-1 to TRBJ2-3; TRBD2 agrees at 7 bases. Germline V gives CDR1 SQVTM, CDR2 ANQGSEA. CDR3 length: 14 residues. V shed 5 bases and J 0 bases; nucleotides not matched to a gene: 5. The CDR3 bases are TGCAGCGTTCTGGGACTATTCAGCACAGATACGCAGTATTTT. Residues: CSVLGLFSTDTQYF.

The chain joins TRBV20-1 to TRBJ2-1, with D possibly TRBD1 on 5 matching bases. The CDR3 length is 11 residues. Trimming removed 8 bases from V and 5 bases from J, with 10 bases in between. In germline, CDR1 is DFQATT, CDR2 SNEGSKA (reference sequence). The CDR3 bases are TGCAGTCCACAGGTAAACAATGAGCAGTTCTTC. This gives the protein CSPQVNNEQFF.

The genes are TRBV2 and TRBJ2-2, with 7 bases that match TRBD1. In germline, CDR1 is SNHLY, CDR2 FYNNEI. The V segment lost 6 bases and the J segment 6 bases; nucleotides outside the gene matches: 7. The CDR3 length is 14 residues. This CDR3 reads CASSSDRAAGELFF. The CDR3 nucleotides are TGTGCCAGCAGCAGTGACAGGGCCGCCGGGGAGCTGTTTTTT.

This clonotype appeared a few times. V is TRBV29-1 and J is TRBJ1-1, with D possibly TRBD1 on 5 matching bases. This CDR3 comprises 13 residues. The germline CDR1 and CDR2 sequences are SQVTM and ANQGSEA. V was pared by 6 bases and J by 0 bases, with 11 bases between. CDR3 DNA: TGCAGCGTCGTACAGGTTCTGAACACTGAAGCTTTCTTT. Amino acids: CSVVQVLNTEAFF.

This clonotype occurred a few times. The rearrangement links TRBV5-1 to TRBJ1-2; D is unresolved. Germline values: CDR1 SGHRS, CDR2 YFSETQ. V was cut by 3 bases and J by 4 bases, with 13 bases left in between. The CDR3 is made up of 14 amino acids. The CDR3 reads CASSSFDGTYGYTF. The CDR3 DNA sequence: TGCGCCAGCAGCTCCTTTGACGGAACCTATGGCTACACCTTC.

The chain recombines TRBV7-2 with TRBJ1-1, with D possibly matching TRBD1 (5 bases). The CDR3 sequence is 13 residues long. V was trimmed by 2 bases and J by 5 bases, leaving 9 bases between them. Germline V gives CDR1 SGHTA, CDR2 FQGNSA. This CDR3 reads CASSLLGGTEAFF. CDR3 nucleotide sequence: TGTGCCAGCAGCTTATTGGGGGGTACTGAAGCTTTCTTT.

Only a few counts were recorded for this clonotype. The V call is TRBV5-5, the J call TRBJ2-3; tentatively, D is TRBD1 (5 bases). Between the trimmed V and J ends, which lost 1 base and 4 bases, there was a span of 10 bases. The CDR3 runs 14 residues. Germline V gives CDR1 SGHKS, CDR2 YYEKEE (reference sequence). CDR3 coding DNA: TGTGCCAGCAGCTTGACTGGGGCCGCAGATACGCAGTATTTT. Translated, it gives CASSLTGAADTQYF.

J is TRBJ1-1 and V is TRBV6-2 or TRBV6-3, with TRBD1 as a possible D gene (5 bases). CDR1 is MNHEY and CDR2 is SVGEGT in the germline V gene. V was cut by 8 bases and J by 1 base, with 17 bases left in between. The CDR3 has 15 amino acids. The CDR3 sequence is CASATVGRPNTEAFF. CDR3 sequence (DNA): TGTGCCAGCGCTACTGTGGGGCGACCGAACACTGAAGCTTTCTTT.

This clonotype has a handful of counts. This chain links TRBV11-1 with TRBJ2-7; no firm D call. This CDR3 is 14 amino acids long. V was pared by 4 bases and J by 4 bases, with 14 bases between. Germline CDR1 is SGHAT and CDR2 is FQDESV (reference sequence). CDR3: CASSSLARAYEQYF. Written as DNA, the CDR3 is TGTGCCAGCAGCTCCCTGGCCCGGGCGTACGAGCAGTACTTC.

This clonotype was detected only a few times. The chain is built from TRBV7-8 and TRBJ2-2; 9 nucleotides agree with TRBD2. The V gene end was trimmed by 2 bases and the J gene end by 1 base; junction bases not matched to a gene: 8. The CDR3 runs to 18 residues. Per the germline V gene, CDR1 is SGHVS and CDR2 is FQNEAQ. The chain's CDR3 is CASSLQGSGGLNTGELFF. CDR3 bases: TGTGCCAGCAGCTTACAAGGTAGCGGGGGCCTGAACACCGGGGAGCTGTTTTTT.

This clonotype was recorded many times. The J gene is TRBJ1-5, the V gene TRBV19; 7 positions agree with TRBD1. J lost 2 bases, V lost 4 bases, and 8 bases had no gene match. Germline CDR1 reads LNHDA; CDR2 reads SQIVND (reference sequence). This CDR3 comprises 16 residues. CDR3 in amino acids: CASSTRQGPGNQPQHF. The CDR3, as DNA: TGTGCCAGTAGTACTCGACAGGGACCAGGCAATCAGCCCCAGCATTTT.

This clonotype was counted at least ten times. The CDR3 DNA is TGCAGCGTTGAAGGGACGGATACCTACGAGCAGTACTTC. The encoded protein is CSVEGTDTYEQYF. The rearrangement uses TRBV29-1 and TRBJ2-7, with D uncertain. This CDR3 comprises 13 residues. V was shortened by 1 base and J by 2 bases, with 9 bases between the two germline ends. Germline loops: CDR1 SQVTM, CDR2 ANQGSEA.

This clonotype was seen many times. Here the CDR3 DNA reads TGCGCCAGCAGCCAGACCGGGGCGAATTATGGCTACACCTTC. It is translated as CASSQTGANYGYTF. The genes are TRBV4-3 and TRBJ1-2, with D perhaps TRBD1 (5 bases). This CDR3 spans 14 amino acids. The germline V and J ends were trimmed by 3 bases and 5 bases, with 13 bases remaining between them. From germline, CDR1 is LGHNA and CDR2 YSLEER.

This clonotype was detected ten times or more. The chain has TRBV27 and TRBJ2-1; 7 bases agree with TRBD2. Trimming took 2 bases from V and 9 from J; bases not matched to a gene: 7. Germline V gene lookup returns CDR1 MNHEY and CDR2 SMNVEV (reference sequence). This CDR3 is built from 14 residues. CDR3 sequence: CASSLGASGIEQFF. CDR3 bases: TGTGCCAGCAGTTTAGGGGCTAGCGGTATTGAGCAGTTCTTC.

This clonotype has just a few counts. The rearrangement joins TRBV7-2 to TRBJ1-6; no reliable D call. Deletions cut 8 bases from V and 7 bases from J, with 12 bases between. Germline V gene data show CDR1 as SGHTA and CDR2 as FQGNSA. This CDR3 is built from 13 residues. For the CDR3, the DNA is TGTGCCAGCGACGACGCCGTGAATTCACCCCTCCACTTT. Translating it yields CASDDAVNSPLHF.

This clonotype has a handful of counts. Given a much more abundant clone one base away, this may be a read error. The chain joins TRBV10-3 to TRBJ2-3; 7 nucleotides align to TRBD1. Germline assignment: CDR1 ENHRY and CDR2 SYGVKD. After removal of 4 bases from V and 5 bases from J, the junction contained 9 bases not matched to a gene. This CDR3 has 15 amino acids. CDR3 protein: CAISGDSPGLDTQYF. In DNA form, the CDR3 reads TGTGCCATCAGTGGGGACAGTCCCGGACTAGATACGCAGTATTTT.

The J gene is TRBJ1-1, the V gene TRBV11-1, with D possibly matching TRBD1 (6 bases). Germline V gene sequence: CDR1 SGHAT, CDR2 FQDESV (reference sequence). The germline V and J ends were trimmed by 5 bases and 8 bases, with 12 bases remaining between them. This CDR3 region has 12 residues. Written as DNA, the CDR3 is TGTGCCAGCAGCCAACGGACAGACGAAGCTTTCTTT. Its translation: CASSQRTDEAFF.

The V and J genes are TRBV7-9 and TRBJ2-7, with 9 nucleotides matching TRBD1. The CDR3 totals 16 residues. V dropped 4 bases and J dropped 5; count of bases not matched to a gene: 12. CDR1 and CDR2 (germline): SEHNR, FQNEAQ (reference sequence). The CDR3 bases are TGTGCCAGCAGCTCCCCTTACGGGACAGGGACCGACGAGCAGTACTTC. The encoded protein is CASSSPYGTGTDEQYF.

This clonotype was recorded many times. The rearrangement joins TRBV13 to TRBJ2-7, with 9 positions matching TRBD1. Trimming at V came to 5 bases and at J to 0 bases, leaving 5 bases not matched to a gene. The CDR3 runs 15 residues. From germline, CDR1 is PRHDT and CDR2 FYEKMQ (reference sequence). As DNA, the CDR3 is TGTGCCAGCAGCGGACAGGGGTCGAGCTCCTACGAGCAGTACTTC. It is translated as CASSGQGSSSYEQYF.

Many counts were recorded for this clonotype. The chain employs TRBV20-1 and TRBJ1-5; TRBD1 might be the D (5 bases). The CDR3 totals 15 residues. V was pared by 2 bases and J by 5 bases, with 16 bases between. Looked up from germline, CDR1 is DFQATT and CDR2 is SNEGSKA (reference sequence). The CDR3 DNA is TGCAGTGCTAGACAGGGCTCGACGCAGTATCAGCCCCAGCATTTT. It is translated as CSARQGSTQYQPQHF.

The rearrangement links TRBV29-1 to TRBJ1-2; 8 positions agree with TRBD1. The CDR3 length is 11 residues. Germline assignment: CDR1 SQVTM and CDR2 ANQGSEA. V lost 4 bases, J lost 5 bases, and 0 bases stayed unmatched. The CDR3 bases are TGCAGCGTTGGGACAGGGTATGGCTACACCTTC. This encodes CSVGTGYGYTF.

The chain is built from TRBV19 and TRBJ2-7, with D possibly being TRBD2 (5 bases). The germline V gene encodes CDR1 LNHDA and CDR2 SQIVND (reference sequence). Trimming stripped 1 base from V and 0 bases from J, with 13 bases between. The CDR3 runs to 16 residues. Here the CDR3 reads CASSIGRARHSYEQYF. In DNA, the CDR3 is TGTGCCAGTAGTATAGGGCGGGCGAGACACTCCTACGAGCAGTACTTC. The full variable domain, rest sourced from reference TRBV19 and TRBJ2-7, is DGGITQSPKYLFRKEGQNVTLSCEQNLNHDAMYWYRQDPGQGLRLIYYSQIVNDFQKGDIAEGYSVSREKKESFPLTVTSAQKNPTAFYLCASSIGRARHSYEQYFGPGTRLTVT.

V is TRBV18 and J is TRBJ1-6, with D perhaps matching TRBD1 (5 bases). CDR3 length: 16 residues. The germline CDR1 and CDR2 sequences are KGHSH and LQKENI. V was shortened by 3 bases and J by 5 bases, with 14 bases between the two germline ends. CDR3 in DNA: TGTGCCAGCTCACCCTGGTCGGGGGGAGATAATTCACCCCTCCACTTT. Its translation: CASSPWSGGDNSPLHF.

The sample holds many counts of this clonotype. The CDR3 region is CASSSYQGGHTEAFF. CDR3 coding DNA: TGTGCCAGCAGTTCTTACCAGGGCGGGCACACTGAAGCTTTCTTT. The rearrangement links TRBV28 to TRBJ1-1; tentative D call: TRBD1 (5 bases). Germline V CDR1 and CDR2: MDHEN, SYDVKM. The length of the CDR3 is 15 residues. Trimming stripped 4 bases from V and 3 bases from J, with 15 bases between.

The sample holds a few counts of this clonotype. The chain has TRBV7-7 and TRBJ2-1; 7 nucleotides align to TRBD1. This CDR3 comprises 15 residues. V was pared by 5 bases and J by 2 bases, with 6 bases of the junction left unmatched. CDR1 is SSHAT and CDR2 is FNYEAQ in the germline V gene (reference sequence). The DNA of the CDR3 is TGTGCCAGCAGCGCCTCCAGGGGGACCTACAATGAGCAGTTCTTC. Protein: CASSASRGTYNEQFF.

CDR3 DNA sequence: TGCAGCGTTAAGGTAGCCTACGAGCAGTACTTC. It specifies CSVKVAYEQYF. The rearrangement uses TRBV29-1 and TRBJ2-7; D unclear. This CDR3 region has 11 residues. The V gene lost 5 bases and the J gene lost 2 bases, with 7 bases spanning the gap. Germline V gene data show CDR1 as SQVTM and CDR2 as ANQGSEA.

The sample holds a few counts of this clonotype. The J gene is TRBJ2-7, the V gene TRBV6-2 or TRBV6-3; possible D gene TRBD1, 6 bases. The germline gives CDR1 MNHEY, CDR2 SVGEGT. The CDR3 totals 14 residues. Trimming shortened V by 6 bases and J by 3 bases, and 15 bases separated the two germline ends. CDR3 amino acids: CASSRPGTLYEQYF. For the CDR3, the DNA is TGTGCCAGCAGCCGCCCCGGGACACTCTACGAGCAGTACTTC.

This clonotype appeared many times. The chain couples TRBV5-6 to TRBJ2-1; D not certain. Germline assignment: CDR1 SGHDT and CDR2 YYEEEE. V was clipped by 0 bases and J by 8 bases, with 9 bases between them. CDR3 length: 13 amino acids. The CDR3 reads CASSLVYGYEQFF. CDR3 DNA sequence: TGTGCCAGCAGCTTGGTTTACGGCTATGAGCAGTTCTTC.